This T cell receptor (beta chain) was documented in a study of blood T cell repertoires in COVID-19. About the study: Some COVID-19 samples were acute and others convalescent; all came from the United States, Italy and Spain. T cells, B-cell-depleted T cells, or PBMCs supplied cDNA or gDNA.

Source study methods: By means of reference gene primer amplification, nucleated cell counts were estimated. Method: immunoSEQ multiplex PCR; TCRdb's copy keeps in-frame clones and lacks some. For V, J and clone size, that table is used; D and trimming come from the DNA. The data hold roughly 230,000 clones, with 84% observed a single time. The clonotype comes from a man over 45 with active or convalescent COVID-19. The source material was peripheral blood.

The CDR3 DNA is TGTGCCAGTAGTACTCCGGGACTACTCTACGAGCAGTACTTC. It encodes CASSTPGLLYEQYF. The chain is built from TRBV19 and TRBJ2-7, with 7 bases aligning to TRBD2. Germline V lookup: CDR1 LNHDA, CDR2 SQIVND (reference sequence). This CDR3 region has 14 residues. After removal of 4 bases from V and 3 bases from J, the junction contained 6 bases not matched to a gene.